The 19 T cell receptor beta chains presented below share a single source sample, sequenced in a study of blood T cell repertoires in COVID-19. TCRdb's table, derived via immunoSEQ multiplex PCR, lists solely in-frame clones and lacks some. The sample includes a few hundred thousand clones, roughly 90% of them seen just once. The sample taken for sequencing was PBMCs or T cells enriched from blood (not recorded which). All receptors come from a middle-aged woman who had been exposed to COVID-19.

This chain connects TRBV6-5 to TRBJ1-2; D is perhaps TRBD1 (5 bases). The CDR3 extends over 16 amino acids. The germline V gene encodes CDR1 MNHEY and CDR2 SVGAGI. Deletions cut 0 bases from V and 4 bases from J, with 15 bases between. CDR3 nucleotides: TGTGCCAGCAGTTACTCTATCGGTCAGGGCGGCTATGGCTACACCTTC. It specifies CASSYSIGQGGYGYTF.

The rearrangement joins TRBV18 to TRBJ2-2, with D tentatively TRBD1 (5 bases). V was shortened by 3 bases and J by 3 bases, with 8 bases between the two germline ends. CDR1 is KGHSH, CDR2 LQKENI, per germline. The CDR3 contains 14 residues. The CDR3 sequence is CASSPTQDTGELFF. The DNA of the CDR3 is TGTGCCAGCTCACCGACACAGGACACCGGGGAGCTGTTTTTT.

The rearrangement uses TRBV15 and TRBJ1-1; 8 bases agree with TRBD1. Germline V gene data show CDR1 as LNHNV and CDR2 as YYDKDF (reference sequence). The CDR3 is made up of 15 amino acids. V lost 0 bases to trimming and J lost 4 bases; unmatched junction nucleotides: 4. CDR3 sequence: CATSRDPDRATEAFF. The CDR3 region has the DNA TGTGCCACCAGCAGAGATCCGGACAGGGCCACTGAAGCTTTCTTT.

The chain carries TRBV6-5 and TRBJ2-1, with 10 bases fitting TRBD2. This CDR3 comprises 14 residues. V trimming: 6 bases; J trimming: 6 bases; junction bases outside the gene matches: 5. Per the germline V gene, CDR1 is MNHEY and CDR2 is SVGAGI. Here the CDR3 DNA reads TGTGCCAGCAGGCGTAGCGGGGGGAGCAATGAGCAGTTCTTC. It encodes CASRRSGGSNEQFF.

With regard to this clone: Other DNA variants within this sample encode the same CDR3. The rearrangement links TRBV7-2 to TRBJ2-3, with D uncertain. Trimming cost V 5 bases and J 0 bases, with 9 bases left between them. CDR3 length equals 14 residues. Germline assignment: CDR1 SGHTA and CDR2 FQGNSA. The CDR3 region has the DNA TGTGCCAGCAGCCCAACGACTAGCACAGATACGCAGTATTTT. Protein: CASSPTTSTDTQYF.

CDR3 loop: CASSKGPSSGANVLTF. In nucleotides, the CDR3 is TGTGCCAGCTCAAAGGGGCCGAGCTCTGGGGCCAACGTCCTGACTTTC. The chain carries TRBV18 and TRBJ2-6, with a tentative D call TRBD1 (5 bases). The CDR3 totals 16 residues. The germline V gene has CDR1 KGHSH and CDR2 LQKENI. Trimming took off 5 bases at V and 0 bases at J, with 11 bases between the two ends.

This chain uses TRBV18 with TRBJ1-2; D not certain. The CDR3 sequence is 15 residues long. The ends were cut back, 6 bases at V and 0 bases at J, with 14 bases in the middle. Germline CDR1 is KGHSH and CDR2 is LQKENI. This CDR3 reads CASSQDRSSNYGYTF. CDR3 nucleotide sequence: TGTGCCAGCTCTCAAGACCGGAGTTCTAACTATGGCTACACCTTC. Drawing the rest from reference TRBV18 and TRBJ1-2, the complete variable domain is NAGVMQNPRHLVRRRGQEARLRCSPMKGHSHVYWYRQLPEEGLKFMVYLQKENIIDESGMPKERFSAEFPKEGPSILRIQQVVRGDSAAYFCASSQDRSSNYGYTFGSGTRLTVV.

The chain uses TRBV7-4 and TRBJ1-5; 7 bases are shared with TRBD1. CDR3 size: 16 residues. V lost 8 bases to trimming and J lost 0 bases; unmatched junction nucleotides: 10. CDR1 and CDR2 from the germline V gene are SGHVT and SQSDAQ. This CDR3 is CASRTGIPSSNQPQHF. CDR3 nucleotide sequence: TGTGCCAGCCGGACAGGCATCCCCAGTAGCAATCAGCCCCAGCATTTT.

V is TRBV5-4 and J is TRBJ2-7; the D is unclear. This CDR3 region has 13 residues. V was clipped by 4 bases and J by 7 bases, with 15 bases between them. Germline lookup yields CDR1 SGHNT and CDR2 YYREEE (reference sequence). The CDR3 is CASSQQSQREQYF. The CDR3 DNA reads as TGTGCCAGCAGCCAGCAGTCCCAGAGGGAGCAGTACTTC. The full variable domain, rest sourced from reference TRBV5-4 and TRBJ2-7, is ETGVTQSPTHLIKTRGQQVTLRCSSQSGHNTVSWYQQALGQGPQFIFQYYREEENGRGNFPPRFSGLQFPNYSSELNVNALELDDSALYLCASSQQSQREQYFGPGTRLTVT.

This sequence joins TRBV5-1 and TRBJ2-3; 13 bases line up with TRBD2. The CDR3 has 23 residues. Germline assignment: CDR1 SGHRS and CDR2 YFSETQ. The trim removed 2 bases at V and 6 bases at J, leaving 27 bases unmatched. CDR3 sequence: CASSFNGGVWTSGRTSVVDTQYF. The DNA of the CDR3 is TGCGCCAGCAGCTTTAATGGGGGCGTTTGGACTAGCGGGAGAACCTCTGTCGTTGATACGCAGTATTTT.

The rearrangement uses TRBV27 and TRBJ2-1; D gene uncertain. The V end lost 2 bases, the J end lost 5 bases, and 4 bases lay between the germline ends. There are 12 residues in the CDR3. The germline CDR1 and CDR2 sequences are MNHEY and SMNVEV (reference sequence). The CDR3 sequence: CASSLKHNEQFF. As DNA, the CDR3 is TGTGCCAGCAGTTTAAAGCACAATGAGCAGTTCTTC.

In DNA form, the CDR3 reads TGTGCCAGCAGTTACTCGGCGACAGGGGTAAACACTGAAGCTTTCTTT. Translated: CASSYSATGVNTEAFF. The rearrangement links TRBV6-5 to TRBJ1-1; 8 nucleotides match TRBD1. Germline trimming cut 0 bases from V and 2 bases from J; bases unmatched to any gene: 5. Germline CDR1 reads MNHEY; CDR2 reads SVGAGI. This CDR3 is built from 16 residues.

This clone was counted once. The chain couples TRBV18 to TRBJ1-5, with 8 bases that match TRBD1. The CDR3 is made up of 15 amino acids. The germline V gene has CDR1 KGHSH and CDR2 LQKENI. The junction had 3 bases not matched to a gene; V was cut back by 1 base and J by 4 bases. CDR3 sequence: CASSPRTGTNQPQHF. The CDR3 DNA reads as TGTGCCAGCTCACCACGGACAGGGACTAATCAGCCCCAGCATTTT.

This clone was recorded only once. V and J are TRBV11-3 and TRBJ2-5, with 8 positions matching TRBD1. The V gene's germline CDR1 is SGHNT and CDR2 YENEEA. CDR3 length: 14 amino acids. V lost 5 bases and J lost 4; bases outside the gene matches: 6. The CDR3 reads CASSHRTGRETQYF. Here the CDR3 DNA reads TGTGCCAGCAGCCATAGGACAGGGAGAGAGACCCAGTACTTC. The full variable domain, completed using reference TRBV11-3 and TRBJ2-5, is EAGVVQSPRYKIIEKKQPVAFWCNPISGHNTLYWYLQNLGQGPELLIRYENEEAVDDSQLPKDRFSAERLKGVDSTLKIQPAELGDSAVYLCASSHRTGRETQYFGPGTRLLVL.

This chain joins TRBV19 and TRBJ2-1; tentatively, D is TRBD2 (7 bases). CDR3 size: 18 residues. Trimming shortened V by 3 bases and J by 3 bases, and 21 bases separated the two germline ends. Germline CDR1 and CDR2: LNHDA and SQIVND (reference sequence). The CDR3 here is CASSMGTEGGKVYNEQFF. CDR3 DNA sequence: TGTGCCAGTAGTATGGGAACCGAGGGGGGGAAGGTCTACAATGAGCAGTTCTTC.

V is TRBV7-9 and J is TRBJ1-2; D possibly corresponds to TRBD1 (6 bases). Germline CDR1 reads SEHNR; CDR2 reads FQNEAQ (reference sequence). This CDR3 is 14 amino acids long. V lost 7 bases and J 7 bases, leaving 19 bases between the germline ends. Written as DNA, the CDR3 is TGTGCCAGCACCCTTGTCGGGCAGGGGTCTGGCTACACCTTC. This gives the protein CASTLVGQGSGYTF.

This clone appeared once. The chain has TRBV7-3 and TRBJ2-2; D possibly corresponds to TRBD1 (5 bases). CDR1 SGHTA and CDR2 FQGTGA come from the germline V gene. CDR3 size: 15 residues. V was cut by 1 base and J by 5 bases, with 11 bases left in between. The CDR3 nucleotides read TGTGCCAGCAGCTTAAGCTGGGGCATGACCGGGGAGCTGTTTTTT. This translates into CASSLSWGMTGELFF. The full variable domain, in which reference TRBV7-3 and TRBJ2-2 provide the parts outside the CDR3, is GAGVSQTPSNKVTEKGKYVELRCDPISGHTALYWYRQSLGQGPEFLIYFQGTGAADDSGLPNDRFFAVRPEGSVSTLKIQRTERGDSAVYLCASSLSWGMTGELFFGEGSRLTVL.

Only one count was recorded for this clone. This chain links TRBV7-9 with TRBJ1-1; TRBD1 matches 10 bases. This CDR3 is 15 amino acids long. V lost 5 bases to trimming and J lost 7 bases; unmatched junction nucleotides: 10. Germline V gene lookup returns CDR1 SEHNR and CDR2 FQNEAQ (reference sequence). The CDR3 nucleotides read TGTGCCAGCAGCGCCGACAGGGGGCAGGCCGTTGAAGCTTTCTTT. Its translation: CASSADRGQAVEAFF.

This rearrangement joins TRBV6-5 to TRBJ1-2; 8 bases map to TRBD1. This CDR3 is built from 13 residues. Germline V lookup: CDR1 MNHEY, CDR2 SVGAGI. Trimming removed 5 bases from V and 4 bases from J; junction bases left unmatched: 3. CDR3 in DNA: TGTGCCAGCAGTATACAGGGGGGCTATGGCTACACCTTC. Protein sequence: CASSIQGGYGYTF.